Listed below are T cell receptor beta chains from one sample, sequenced in a study of blood T cell repertoires in COVID-19. The method was immunoSEQ multiplex PCR; TCRdb's version includes in-frame clones alone and lacks a portion of them. The sample consists of 650,000 to 800,000 clones, more than 80% of them appearing once. The sequenced sample consisted of peripheral blood. Receptors were obtained from a woman under 30 with acute or convalescent COVID-19. Both conserved end residues are part of each CDR3. D genes are given only for firm matches. Clone sizes are given selectively: once, few, many, or a class where the clone is expanded.

v_gene: TRBV6-2/TRBV6-3; j_gene: TRBJ2-2; abundance: NA; d_gene: TRBD1; CDR3nt: TGTGCCAGCAGTTACTCGGAACAGGGGGGCGCGAACACCGGGGAGCTGTTTTTT; CDR3aa: CASSYSEQGGANTGELFF
v_gene: TRBV11-2; j_gene: TRBJ1-1; abundance: NA; d_gene: NA; CDR3nt: TGTGCCAGCAGCGTACAGGGTTCGGTGACTGAAGCTTTCTTT; CDR3aa: CASSVQGSVTEAFF
v_gene: TRBV12-3/TRBV12-4; j_gene: TRBJ1-2; abundance: NA; d_gene: NA; CDR3nt: TGTGCCAGCAGTCGCGGGAAGGAAGGCTACACCTTC; CDR3aa: CASSRGKEGYTF
v_gene: TRBV6-1; j_gene: TRBJ2-5; abundance: NA; d_gene: TRBD2; CDR3nt: TGTGCCAGCAGTGAGGGACTAGCGGGGGCCTGGGAGACCCAGTACTTC; CDR3aa: CASSEGLAGAWETQYF
v_gene: TRBV11-2; j_gene: TRBJ2-7; abundance: NA; d_gene: NA; CDR3nt: TGTGCCAGCAGCTTAGTGGGAGGTGGCAGCGACGAGCAGTACTTC; CDR3aa: CASSLVGGGSDEQYF
v_gene: TRBV19; j_gene: TRBJ1-4; abundance: NA; d_gene: NA; CDR3nt: TGTGCCAGTAGTATTTTCGGTCGAGATAATGAAAAACTGTTTTTT; CDR3aa: CASSIFGRDNEKLFF
v_gene: TRBV5-1; j_gene: TRBJ1-2; abundance: once; d_gene: NA; CDR3nt: TGCGCCAGCAGCTTATCACAGGGTAACTATGGCTACACCTTC; CDR3aa: CASSLSQGNYGYTF
v_gene: TRBV25-1; j_gene: TRBJ2-1; abundance: NA; d_gene: TRBD1; CDR3nt: TGTGCCAGCAGCCGAGACAGGGGCTACAATGAGCAGTTCTTC; CDR3aa: CASSRDRGYNEQFF
v_gene: TRBV29-1; j_gene: TRBJ1-1; abundance: NA; d_gene: NA; CDR3nt: TGCAGCGTTGAAGGGGGGCGGAGAGCTTTCTTT; CDR3aa: CSVEGGRRAFF
v_gene: TRBV6-6; j_gene: TRBJ1-5; abundance: NA; d_gene: NA; CDR3nt: TGTGCCAGCAGCCGGGGGGGGGAGGATCGACCCCAGCATTTT; CDR3aa: CASSRGGEDRPQHF
v_gene: TRBV5-5; j_gene: TRBJ1-2; abundance: NA; d_gene: NA; CDR3nt: TGTGCCAGCAGCTTGGCCTCTGAAGGGGGAGGCTACACCTTC; CDR3aa: CASSLASEGGGYTF
v_gene: TRBV7-2; j_gene: TRBJ1-2; abundance: once; d_gene: NA; CDR3nt: TGTGCCAGCAGCTTAGACCAAAACAGTAACTATGGCTACACCTTC; CDR3aa: CASSLDQNSNYGYTF
v_gene: TRBV5-6; j_gene: TRBJ1-6; abundance: NA; d_gene: NA; CDR3nt: TGTGCCAGCAGCCCCCGGTCCTACTATAATTCACCCCTCCACTTT; CDR3aa: CASSPRSYYNSPLHF
v_gene: TRBV6-5; j_gene: TRBJ2-2; abundance: NA; d_gene: TRBD1; CDR3nt: TGTGCCAGCAGGAAGGACAGGAGCACCGGGGAGCTGTTTTTT; CDR3aa: CASRKDRSTGELFF
v_gene: TRBV28; j_gene: TRBJ2-7; abundance: NA; d_gene: NA; CDR3nt: TGTGCCAGCACCCTTGCAGGACACTACGAGCAGTACTTC; CDR3aa: CASTLAGHYEQYF
v_gene: TRBV4-1; j_gene: TRBJ1-2; abundance: NA; d_gene: NA; CDR3nt: TGCGCCAGCAGTTACACAGGCGGTGGCTACACCTTC; CDR3aa: CASSYTGGGYTF
v_gene: TRBV5-6; j_gene: TRBJ1-2; abundance: NA; d_gene: TRBD1; CDR3nt: TGTGCCAGCACCTTGACGCCACAGGGGGCCTACTATGGCTACACCTTC; CDR3aa: CASTLTPQGAYYGYTF
v_gene: TRBV30; j_gene: TRBJ1-2; abundance: NA; d_gene: TRBD1; CDR3nt: TGTGCCTTGGACAGGTTCTATGGCTACACCTTC; CDR3aa: CALDRFYGYTF
v_gene: TRBV12-3/TRBV12-4; j_gene: TRBJ1-2; abundance: NA; d_gene: NA; CDR3nt: TGTGCCAGCAGCCGGGAGGGGGATTTAACCTTC; CDR3aa: CASSREGDLTF
v_gene: TRBV27; j_gene: TRBJ1-6; abundance: NA; d_gene: TRBD1; CDR3nt: TGTGCCAGCAAACCCGGGACAGGGGGCTCACCCCTCCACTTT; CDR3aa: CASKPGTGGSPLHF
v_gene: TRBV18; j_gene: TRBJ1-1; abundance: NA; d_gene: NA; CDR3nt: TGTGCCAGCTCACCACTAGGGGCGGCTGAAGCTTTCTTT; CDR3aa: CASSPLGAAEAFF
v_gene: TRBV19; j_gene: TRBJ1-1; abundance: once; d_gene: TRBD1; CDR3nt: TGTGCCAGTAGTCTCGGGACAGGGACCTTCGCTGAAGCTTTCTTT; CDR3aa: CASSLGTGTFAEAFF
v_gene: TRBV27; j_gene: TRBJ2-3; abundance: NA; d_gene: NA; CDR3nt: TGTGCCAGCCGTCAGGGCCAAAGGTGGACAGATACGCAGTATTTT; CDR3aa: CASRQGQRWTDTQYF
v_gene: TRBV13; j_gene: TRBJ2-7; abundance: NA; d_gene: NA; CDR3nt: TGTGCCAGCAGCTTACCCAGGGCGTCCTACGAGCAGTACTTC; CDR3aa: CASSLPRASYEQYF
v_gene: TRBV30; j_gene: TRBJ1-1; abundance: NA; d_gene: NA; CDR3nt: TGTGCCCTCCTCGCTAGGGGTGGATCGAACACTGAAGCTTTCTTT; CDR3aa: CALLARGGSNTEAFF
v_gene: TRBV7-9; j_gene: TRBJ2-1; abundance: NA; d_gene: NA; CDR3nt: TGTGCCAGCAGTTCAGCCGACTCGCCCTCCTACAATGAGCAGTTCTTC; CDR3aa: CASSSADSPSYNEQFF
v_gene: TRBV30; j_gene: TRBJ1-1; abundance: NA; d_gene: NA; CDR3nt: TGTGCCTGGAGTTTGACAGCCAACACTGAAGCTTTCTTT; CDR3aa: CAWSLTANTEAFF
v_gene: TRBV30; j_gene: TRBJ2-2; abundance: NA; d_gene: NA; CDR3nt: TGTGCCTGGGGGACCGGGACTTCGAACACCGGGGAGCTGTTTTTT; CDR3aa: CAWGTGTSNTGELFF
v_gene: TRBV9; j_gene: TRBJ2-2; abundance: NA; d_gene: NA; CDR3nt: TGTGCCAGCAGCGTAGCTGGCAGTCCGGGGGAGCTGTTTTTT; CDR3aa: CASSVAGSPGELFF
v_gene: TRBV19; j_gene: TRBJ1-1; abundance: once; d_gene: NA; CDR3nt: TGTGCCAGTAGTATCGGTGGGGGCCGGGGCACTGAAGCTTTCTTT; CDR3aa: CASSIGGGRGTEAFF
v_gene: TRBV10-3; j_gene: TRBJ1-5; abundance: NA; d_gene: NA; CDR3nt: TGTGCCATCAGTGAGACAGCTAATCAGCCCCAGCATTTT; CDR3aa: CAISETANQPQHF
v_gene: TRBV7-9; j_gene: TRBJ1-2; abundance: many; d_gene: TRBD1; CDR3nt: TGTGCCAGCAGCTTAGATCGGCAGGGGGTCGGCTACACCTTC; CDR3aa: CASSLDRQGVGYTF
v_gene: TRBV4-1; j_gene: TRBJ2-7; abundance: few; d_gene: NA; CDR3nt: TGCGCCAGCAGCCAGGAGACAGGCTACTACGAGCAGTACTTC; CDR3aa: CASSQETGYYEQYF
v_gene: TRBV19; j_gene: TRBJ1-1; abundance: once; d_gene: NA; CDR3nt: TGTGCCAGTAGTTCGACAGTCGGGAACACTGAAGCTTTCTTT; CDR3aa: CASSSTVGNTEAFF
v_gene: TRBV2; j_gene: TRBJ1-5; abundance: NA; d_gene: TRBD1; CDR3nt: TGTGCCAGCAGTGAGGGACAGACGGCCCAGCATTTT; CDR3aa: CASSEGQTAQHF